This T cell receptor (beta chain) was identified in a study of blood T cell repertoires in COVID-19. On the study more broadly: From the United States, Italy and Spain came samples of acute and convalescent COVID-19. Nucleic acid was either cDNA or gDNA, and it came from T cells, B-cell-depleted T cells, or PBMCs.

This CDR3 is built from 13 residues. CDR1 is MGHDK and CDR2 is SYGVNS in the germline V gene. V lost 4 bases, J lost 5 bases, and 4 bases stayed unmatched. Per the original methods: Reference gene primer amplification gave estimated nucleated cell counts. Here immunoSEQ multiplex PCR was the method, and the copy in TCRdb shows in-frame clones only, minus some. The DNA gave D and trimming, while V, J and clone size come from that table. The sample yields 130,000 to 150,000 clones, 65% to 85% seen once. This TCR came from a man in his 60s with active or convalescent COVID-19. The sample taken for sequencing was peripheral blood. This chain connects TRBV25-1 to TRBJ1-2; 7 positions agree with TRBD1. CDR3 nucleotides: TGTGCCAGCAGTGCCGGGACAGCTTATGGCTACACCTTC. Protein sequence: CASSAGTAYGYTF.